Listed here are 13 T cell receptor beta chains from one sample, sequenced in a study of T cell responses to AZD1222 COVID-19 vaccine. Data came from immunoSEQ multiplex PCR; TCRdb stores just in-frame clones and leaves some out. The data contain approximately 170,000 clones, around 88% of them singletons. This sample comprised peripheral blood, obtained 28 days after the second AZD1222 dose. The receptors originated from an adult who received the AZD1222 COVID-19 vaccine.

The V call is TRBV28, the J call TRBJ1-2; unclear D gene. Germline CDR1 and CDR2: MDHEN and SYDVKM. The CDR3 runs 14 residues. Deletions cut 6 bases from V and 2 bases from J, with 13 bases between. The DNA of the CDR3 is TGTGCCAGCAGCCCAGCAATCACGAACTATGGCTACACCTTC. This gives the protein CASSPAITNYGYTF.

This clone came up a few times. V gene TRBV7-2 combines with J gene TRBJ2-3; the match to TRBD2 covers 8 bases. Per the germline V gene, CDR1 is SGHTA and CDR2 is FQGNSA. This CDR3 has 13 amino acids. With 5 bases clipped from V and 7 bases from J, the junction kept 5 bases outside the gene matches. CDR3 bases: TGTGCCAGCAGCCCTTCGGGGGGGAATACGCAGTATTTT. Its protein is CASSPSGGNTQYF.

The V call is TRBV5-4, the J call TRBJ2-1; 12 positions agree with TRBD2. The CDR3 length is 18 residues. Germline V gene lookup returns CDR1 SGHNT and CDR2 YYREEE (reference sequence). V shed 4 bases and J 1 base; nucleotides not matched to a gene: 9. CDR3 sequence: CASSLWLAGGPSYNEQFF. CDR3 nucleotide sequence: TGTGCCAGCAGCCTCTGGCTAGCGGGGGGGCCTTCCTACAATGAGCAGTTCTTC.

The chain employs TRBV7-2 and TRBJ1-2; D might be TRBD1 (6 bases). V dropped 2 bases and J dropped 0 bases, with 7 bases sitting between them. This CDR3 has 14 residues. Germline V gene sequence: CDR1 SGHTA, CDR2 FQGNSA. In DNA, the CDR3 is TGTGCCAGCAGCTTATCAGGGGCTAACTATGGCTACACCTTC. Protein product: CASSLSGANYGYTF.

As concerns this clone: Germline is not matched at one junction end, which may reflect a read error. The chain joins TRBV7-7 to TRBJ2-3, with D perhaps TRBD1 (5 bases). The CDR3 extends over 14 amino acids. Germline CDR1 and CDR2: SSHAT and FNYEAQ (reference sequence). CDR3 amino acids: CASSQGGSTDTQYF. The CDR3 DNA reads TGTGCTAGCAGCCAGGGTGGGAGCACAGATACGCAGTATTTT.

The CDR3 DNA is TGTGCCAGCAACCCCCCCGGGAACACTGAAGCTTTCTTT. It encodes CASNPPGNTEAFF. The rearrangement joins TRBV28 to TRBJ1-1; no clear D. CDR1 and CDR2 (germline): MDHEN, SYDVKM. V shed 7 bases and J shed 1 base, with 10 bases lying between them. The CDR3 runs 13 residues.

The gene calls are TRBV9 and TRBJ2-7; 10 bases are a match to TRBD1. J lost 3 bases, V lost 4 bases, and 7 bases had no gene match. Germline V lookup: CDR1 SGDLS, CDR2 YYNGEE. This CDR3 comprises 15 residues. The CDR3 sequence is CASSRSDRGDYEQYF. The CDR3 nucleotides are TGTGCCAGCAGCAGATCGGACAGGGGGGACTACGAGCAGTACTTC.

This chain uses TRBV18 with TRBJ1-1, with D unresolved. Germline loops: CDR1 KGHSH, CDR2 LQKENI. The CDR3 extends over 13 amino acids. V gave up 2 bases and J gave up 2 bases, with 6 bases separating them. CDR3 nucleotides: TGTGCCAGCTCACCAGAAGCAAACACTGAAGCTTTCTTT. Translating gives CASSPEANTEAFF.

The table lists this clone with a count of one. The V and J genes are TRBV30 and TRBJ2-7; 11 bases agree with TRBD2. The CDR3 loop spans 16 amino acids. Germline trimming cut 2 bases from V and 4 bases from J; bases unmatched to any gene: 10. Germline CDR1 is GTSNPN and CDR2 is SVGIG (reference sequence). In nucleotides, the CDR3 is TGTGCCTGGAGTCCACTAGCGGGGGATAAGCGGTACGAGCAGTACTTC. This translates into CAWSPLAGDKRYEQYF.

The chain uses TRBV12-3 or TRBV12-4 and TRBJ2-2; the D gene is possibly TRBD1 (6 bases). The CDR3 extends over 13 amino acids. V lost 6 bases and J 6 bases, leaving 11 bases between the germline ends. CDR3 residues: CASRTGPPGELFF. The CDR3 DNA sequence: TGTGCCAGCAGGACAGGTCCCCCCGGGGAGCTGTTTTTT.

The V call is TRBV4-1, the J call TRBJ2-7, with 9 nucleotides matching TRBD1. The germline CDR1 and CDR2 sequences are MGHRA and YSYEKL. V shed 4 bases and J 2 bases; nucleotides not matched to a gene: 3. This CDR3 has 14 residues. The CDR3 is CASSPGQGTYEQYF. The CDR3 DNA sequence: TGCGCCAGCAGCCCAGGACAGGGGACCTACGAGCAGTACTTC.

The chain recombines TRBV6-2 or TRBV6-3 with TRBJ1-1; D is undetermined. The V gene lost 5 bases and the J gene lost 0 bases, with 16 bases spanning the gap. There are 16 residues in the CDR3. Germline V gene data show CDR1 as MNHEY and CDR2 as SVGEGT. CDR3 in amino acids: CASSTRRSALNTEAFF. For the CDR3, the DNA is TGTGCCAGCAGTACCCGTCGGTCAGCCCTGAACACTGAAGCTTTCTTT.

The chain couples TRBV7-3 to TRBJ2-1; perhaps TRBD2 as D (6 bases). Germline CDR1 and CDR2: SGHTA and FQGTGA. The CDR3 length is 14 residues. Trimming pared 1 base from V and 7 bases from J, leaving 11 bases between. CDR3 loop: CASSLSGGANEQFF. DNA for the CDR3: TGTGCCAGCAGCTTAAGTGGAGGGGCAAATGAGCAGTTCTTC.